A selection of T cell receptor beta chains follows, all from one sample in a study of T cells in localized non-small cell lung cancer. Generated by immunoSEQ multiplex PCR, the TCRdb table keeps only in-frame clones and is missing some. The table lists roughly 48,000 clones, approximately 77% of them singletons. This specimen consisted of peripheral blood, obtained before any cancer treatment. All receptors come from a man aged 35 to 69 with stage I squamous cell lung carcinoma. CDR3s include the opening cysteine and the closing phenylalanine or tryptophan. A D gene is named only where the DNA matches it firmly. Expanded clones are given a class, and other clones once, few, many or no size at all.

J: TRBJ2-7; V: TRBV6-1; D: TRBD1; size: -; CDR3: CASRAGTGGDEQYF; DNA: TGTGCCAGCAGAGCCGGGACAGGGGGAGACGAGCAGTACTTC
J: TRBJ2-2; V: TRBV11-2; D: TRBD1; size: few; CDR3: CASSLVRGRDTGELFF; DNA: TGTGCCAGCAGCTTAGTAAGGGGGCGAGACACCGGGGAGCTGTTTTTT
J: TRBJ1-1; V: TRBV2; D: -; size: few; CDR3: CALGGLVGEAFF; DNA: TGTGCCCTCGGGGGCCTCGTCGGTGAAGCTTTCTTT
J: TRBJ1-1; V: TRBV10-3; D: -; size: -; CDR3: CAISTGTQNTEAFF; DNA: TGTGCCATCAGCACGGGGACACAGAACACTGAAGCTTTCTTT
J: TRBJ1-2; V: TRBV6-5; D: -; size: -; CDR3: CASSPGQRGYTF; DNA: TGTGCCAGCAGTCCCGGACAGAGGGGCTACACCTTC
J: TRBJ1-5; V: TRBV7-9; D: -; size: -; CDR3: CASSKNPQGSGSNQPQHF; DNA: TGTGCCAGCAGCAAAAATCCCCAGGGGAGTGGTAGCAATCAGCCCCAGCATTTT
J: TRBJ1-6; V: TRBV25-1; D: -; size: -; CDR3: CASSESSRGPNSPLHF; DNA: TGTGCCAGCAGTGAATCTTCCCGGGGGCCTAATTCACCCCTCCACTTT
J: TRBJ2-3; V: TRBV6-6; D: -; size: -; CDR3: CASTPPGADTQYF; DNA: TGTGCCAGCACCCCCCCAGGGGCAGATACGCAGTATTTT
J: TRBJ1-1; V: TRBV18; D: -; size: -; CDR3: CASSPLSTALNTEAFF; DNA: TGTGCCAGCTCACCACTCTCGACAGCTCTGAACACTGAAGCTTTCTTT
J: TRBJ2-3; V: TRBV29-1; D: -; size: once; CDR3: CSVYLRADTQYF; DNA: TGCAGCGTCTACCTGAGGGCAGATACGCAGTATTTT
J: TRBJ2-7; V: TRBV6-5; D: -; size: -; CDR3: CASRGQLYSYEQYF; DNA: TGTGCCAGCAGAGGGCAGTTGTACTCCTACGAGCAGTACTTC
J: TRBJ2-5; V: TRBV5-1; D: TRBD1; size: -; CDR3: CASSLVGTGYQETQYF; DNA: TGCGCCAGCAGCTTGGTCGGGACAGGGTATCAAGAGACCCAGTACTTC
J: TRBJ2-3; V: TRBV27; D: -; size: -; CDR3: CASSLYLGTTDTQYF; DNA: TGTGCCAGCAGTTTATATCTCGGGACTACAGATACGCAGTATTTT
J: TRBJ1-2; V: TRBV11-2; D: TRBD1; size: -; CDR3: CASSLRQGAVYGYTF; DNA: TGTGCCAGCAGCTTACGGCAGGGGGCGGTCTATGGCTACACCTTC
J: TRBJ1-6; V: TRBV14; D: -; size: -; CDR3: CASSQGTGTGGSPLHF; DNA: TGTGCCAGCAGCCAAGGTACCGGGACCGGGGGGTCACCCCTCCACTTT
J: TRBJ2-7; V: TRBV7-9; D: TRBD2; size: -; CDR3: CASGGPGRDEQYF; DNA: TGTGCCAGCGGCGGTCCAGGGAGGGACGAGCAGTACTTC
J: TRBJ2-7; V: TRBV19; D: -; size: -; CDR3: CASGMEARSYEQYF; DNA: TGTGCCAGTGGAATGGAGGCCAGGAGTTACGAGCAGTACTTC
J: TRBJ1-2; V: TRBV28; D: -; size: -; CDR3: CASSLSVYGYTF; DNA: TGTGCCAGCAGTCTCAGCGTCTATGGCTACACCTTC
J: TRBJ1-1; V: TRBV2; D: -; size: -; CDR3: CASTSTGNTEAFF; DNA: TGTGCCAGCACTTCGACAGGGAACACTGAAGCTTTCTTT
J: TRBJ2-1; V: TRBV6-5; D: TRBD2; size: -; CDR3: CASSLSGGDQFF; DNA: TGTGCCAGCAGCCTAAGCGGGGGGGATCAGTTCTTC
J: TRBJ1-1; V: TRBV7-9; D: -; size: -; CDR3: CASTLTDNTEAFF; DNA: TGTGCCAGCACCTTGACAGACAACACTGAAGCTTTCTTT
J: TRBJ2-1; V: TRBV6-5; D: -; size: -; CDR3: CASSSWEESEQFF; DNA: TGTGCCAGCAGCTCATGGGAGGAATCTGAGCAGTTCTTC
J: TRBJ2-1; V: TRBV5-6; D: -; size: -; CDR3: CASSLQNEQFF; DNA: TGTGCCAGCAGCCTACAGAATGAGCAGTTCTTC
J: TRBJ2-3; V: TRBV14; D: -; size: once; CDR3: CASSQDTGRGAQYF; DNA: TGTGCCAGCAGCCAAGATACTGGGCGGGGAGCGCAGTATTTT
J: TRBJ2-7; V: TRBV9; D: TRBD2; size: -; CDR3: CASSVEGGSYEQYF; DNA: TGTGCCAGCAGCGTAGAGGGAGGGTCCTACGAGCAGTACTTC
J: TRBJ1-5; V: TRBV2; D: TRBD1; size: -; CDR3: CATKDRSGGPQHF; DNA: TGTGCCACAAAGGACAGGTCCGGTGGGCCCCAGCATTTT
J: TRBJ1-2; V: TRBV6-1; D: -; size: -; CDR3: CASFPGGGYYGYTF; DNA: TGTGCCAGTTTCCCAGGTGGGGGGTACTATGGCTACACCTTC
J: TRBJ2-5; V: TRBV4-1; D: -; size: -; CDR3: CASSQVPGHQETQYF; DNA: TGCGCCAGCAGCCAAGTGCCAGGACATCAAGAGACCCAGTACTTC
J: TRBJ1-4; V: TRBV7-6; D: -; size: -; CDR3: CASSLEARDVEKLFF; DNA: TGTGCCAGCAGCTTAGAGGCCCGAGACGTTGAAAAACTGTTTTTT
J: TRBJ2-1; V: TRBV5-1; D: -; size: -; CDR3: CASSFPPQGGEQFF; DNA: TGCGCCAGCAGCTTCCCACCCCAGGGGGGTGAGCAGTTCTTC
J: TRBJ1-2; V: TRBV14; D: -; size: -; CDR3: CASSQAAGGTLGYGYTF; DNA: TGTGCCAGCAGCCAAGCGGCGGGAGGGACATTAGGCTATGGCTACACCTTC
J: TRBJ2-4; V: TRBV6-5; D: TRBD1; size: -; CDR3: CASTRDRLAKNIQYF; DNA: TGTGCCAGCACCAGGGACAGGCTAGCCAAAAACATTCAGTACTTC
J: TRBJ1-3; V: TRBV9; D: -; size: -; CDR3: CASSERFSGNTIYF; DNA: TGTGCCAGCAGCGAAAGATTCTCTGGAAACACCATATATTTT
J: TRBJ1-3; V: TRBV29-1; D: -; size: -; CDR3: CSAVRDTIYF; DNA: TGCAGCGCGGTTCGAGACACCATATATTTT
J: TRBJ2-7; V: TRBV19; D: TRBD1; size: -; CDR3: CASSINRGREQYF; DNA: TGTGCCAGTAGTATAAACAGGGGGCGCGAGCAGTACTTC
J: TRBJ2-3; V: TRBV5-6; D: TRBD1; size: -; CDR3: CASREGQGGTDTQYF; DNA: TGTGCCAGCAGGGAGGGACAGGGCGGCACAGATACGCAGTATTTT
J: TRBJ2-5; V: TRBV27; D: -; size: -; CDR3: CASSLMGDQETQYF; DNA: TGTGCCAGCAGTTTAATGGGGGACCAAGAGACCCAGTACTTC
J: TRBJ1-3; V: TRBV6-5; D: -; size: -; CDR3: CASRSPGNTIYF; DNA: TGTGCCAGCAGATCCCCTGGGAACACCATATATTTT
J: TRBJ1-5; V: TRBV6-1; D: TRBD1; size: -; CDR3: CASIQGVSNQPQHF; DNA: TGTGCCAGCATCCAGGGGGTTAGCAATCAGCCCCAGCATTTT
J: TRBJ2-1; V: TRBV30; D: -; size: -; CDR3: CACSRGSGEQFF; DNA: TGTGCCTGTTCCCGTGGGAGTGGTGAGCAGTTCTTC
J: TRBJ2-1; V: TRBV4-3; D: TRBD2; size: few; CDR3: CASSPLGGGGAEEQFF; DNA: TGCGCCAGCAGCCCTCTAGGGGGCGGGGGGGCAGAGGAGCAGTTCTTC
J: TRBJ1-1; V: TRBV18; D: -; size: -; CDR3: CASRVGENTEAFF; DNA: TGTGCCAGCCGCGTTGGGGAGAACACTGAAGCTTTCTTT
J: TRBJ2-2; V: TRBV6-5; D: -; size: -; CDR3: CASSSPTGELFF; DNA: TGTGCCAGCAGTTCGCCAACCGGGGAGCTGTTTTTT
J: TRBJ1-5; V: TRBV5-1; D: -; size: -; CDR3: CASSLGYRADSNQPQHF; DNA: TGCGCCAGCAGCTTGGGGTACAGGGCCGATAGCAATCAGCCCCAGCATTTT
J: TRBJ1-6; V: TRBV5-1; D: TRBD1; size: -; CDR3: CASSLSGTADRSLHF; DNA: TGCGCCAGCAGCCTCTCCGGGACAGCAGATAGATCCCTCCACTTT
J: TRBJ2-7; V: TRBV7-2; D: TRBD2; size: once; CDR3: CASSLSGGEYEQYF; DNA: TGTGCCAGCAGTCTTAGCGGGGGCGAGTACGAGCAGTACTTC
J: TRBJ1-5; V: TRBV15; D: -; size: many; CDR3: CATSRDRGANQPQHF; DNA: TGTGCCACCAGCAGAGATCGTGGGGCCAATCAGCCCCAGCATTTT
J: TRBJ2-5; V: TRBV5-1; D: -; size: -; CDR3: CASSTSSAETQYF; DNA: TGCGCCAGCAGCACCTCTAGCGCCGAGACCCAGTACTTC
J: TRBJ1-5; V: TRBV2; D: -; size: few; CDR3: CASSGTNSNQPQHF; DNA: TGTGCCAGCAGTGGGACAAATAGCAATCAGCCCCAGCATTTT
J: TRBJ1-5; V: TRBV19; D: -; size: once; CDR3: CASSIDSQGFQPQHF; DNA: TGTGCCAGTAGTATAGATAGCCAGGGGTTCCAGCCCCAGCATTTT
J: TRBJ1-4; V: TRBV27; D: -; size: -; CDR3: CASSLSIGGYEKLFF; DNA: TGTGCCAGCAGTTTATCGATAGGAGGTTATGAAAAACTGTTTTTT
J: TRBJ2-3; V: TRBV28; D: TRBD1; size: -; CDR3: CASVFSRGQDTGVRSDTQYF; DNA: TGTGCCAGCGTATTCAGTCGGGGACAGGATACAGGGGTGAGGTCAGATACGCAGTATTTT